This T cell receptor beta chain was identified during a study of blood T cell repertoires in COVID-19. Study-wide background: Some COVID-19 samples were acute and others convalescent; all came from the United States, Italy and Spain. T cells, B-cell-depleted T cells, or PBMCs provided the cDNA or gDNA that served as material.

Germline V gene sequence: CDR1 SGHDT, CDR2 YYEEEE. The CDR3 consists of 13 residues. The ends lost 6 bases at V and 6 bases at J; junction bases unmatched: 8. Enrolled during active infection, Seattle patients were then followed longitudinally. The assay was immunoSEQ multiplex PCR, and TCRdb's table has in-frame clones only and misses some. Counted here are about 440,000 clones, 88% occurring once; the ten biggest clones make up around 13%. The sequence derives from a woman aged 45-65 years with COVID-19, enrolled during active disease. Sequenced sample: peripheral blood. This chain uses TRBV5-6 with TRBJ1-2; 7 bases match TRBD1. CDR3 sequence (DNA): TGTGCCAGCAACGCAGGGGGACTCCATGGCTACACCTTC. Translating it yields CASNAGGLHGYTF.